This T cell receptor beta chain was sequenced for a study of shared clonotypes between healthy human individuals. The data were produced by immunoSEQ multiplex PCR, yet TCRdb's version contains in-frame clones alone and is incomplete. The sample lists around 600,000 clones, around 95% occurring once. It was CD45RO-negative cells, positively selected for CCR7, that made up naive CD8 cells, with terminally differentiated effector memory CD45RA+ cells excluded. The sequence was obtained from a woman in her thirties in good health. The sample was naive CD8+ T cells sorted from blood.

The CDR3 loop reads CASSVNSYEQYF. The CDR3 region has the DNA TGTGCCAGCAGCGTGAATTCCTACGAGCAGTACTTC. This rearrangement joins TRBV11-2 to TRBJ2-7; the D is unclear. The CDR3 is 12 residues long. Germline CDR1 is SGHAT and CDR2 is FQNNGV. V lost 5 bases and J lost 1, with 6 bases in between.